These 20 T cell receptor beta chains were all obtained from the same sample, sequenced in a study of blood T cells in healthy people across ages. Together with a sample-barcoded 5' primer, a J-beta primer mix was included in a second PCR lasting about 6 to 11 cycles. TCRdb re-called the 5' RACE reads through MiXCR, storing one row per CDR3 protein. The sample lists roughly 1.5 million distinct CDR3 sequences, roughly 43% seen once, with 4% in the top ten. Sequenced: blood. Receptors originate from a woman aged 18-35 years in good health.

This clonotype was counted only a few times. The rearrangement links TRBV12-5 to TRBJ1-5; no reliable D call. The CDR3 spans 14 residues. Trimming left V 2 bases short and J 1 base short, with 6 bases between. Germline V gene lookup returns CDR1 LGHNT and CDR2 FRNRAP. As DNA, the CDR3 is TGTGCTAGTGGTTTGTGGGGAAGCAATCAGCCCCAGCATTTT. It yields the protein CASGLWGSNQPQHF.

Remarks on this clonotype: Sequence at one end of the junction differs from germline and may be a read error. CDR3: CSSSLRPEKLFF. The CDR3 region has the DNA TGTTCCAGCAGCTTACGGCCAGAAAAACTGTTTTTT. V usage is TRBV7-9 and J usage is TRBJ1-4; D is undetermined. The CDR3 has 12 residues. In germline, CDR1 is SEHNR, CDR2 FQNEAQ (reference sequence).

The rearrangement links TRBV20-1 to TRBJ1-5, with 7 bases that match TRBD1. CDR3 size: 15 residues. CDR1 DFQATT and CDR2 SNEGSKA come from the germline V gene (reference sequence). V was pared by 1 base and J by 3 bases, with 6 bases of the junction left unmatched. The CDR3, as DNA: TGCAGTGCTAGAGGTATTGACAGGGACAATCAGCCCCAGCATTTT. This sequence encodes CSARGIDRDNQPQHF.

The chain has TRBV30 and TRBJ2-7, with a tentative D call TRBD2 (5 bases). Trimming pared 3 bases from V and 2 bases from J, leaving 11 bases between. The germline CDR1 and CDR2 sequences are GTSNPN and SVGIG (reference sequence). The CDR3 contains 13 residues. The CDR3 reads CAWRGGYPYEQYF. The CDR3 DNA reads as TGTGCCTGGAGGGGCGGGTACCCCTACGAGCAGTACTTC.

The chain couples TRBV29-1 to TRBJ2-1; weak D call: TRBD2 (5 bases). The DNA end lines up better with TRBJ2-7; the J call may be wrong. CDR3 size: 17 residues. Germline V gene sequence: CDR1 SQVTM, CDR2 ANQGSEA. CDR3 in DNA: TGCAGCGTTGCCACTCCAAGGGCGCGGGCCCCGTCCTACGAGCAGTACTTC. Translated, it gives CSVATPRARAPSYEQYF.

The chain couples TRBV4-3 to TRBJ2-1, with a weak D call TRBD2 (5 bases). The germline gives CDR1 LGHNA, CDR2 YSLEER. This CDR3 has 15 amino acids. V lost 4 bases to trimming and J lost 0 bases, with 10 bases between them. CDR3 nucleotides: TGCGCCAGCAGCCCAGCAGCGGACTCCTACAATGAGCAGTTCTTC. The encoded protein is CASSPAADSYNEQFF.

This clonotype has just one count. This sequence joins TRBV7-9 and TRBJ2-7; 7 bases line up with TRBD1. The CDR3 runs 12 residues. Trimming removed 3 bases from V and 6 bases from J; junction bases left unmatched: 2. CDR1 is SEHNR, CDR2 FQNEAQ, per germline (reference sequence). The CDR3 DNA reads TGTGCCAGCAGCTTCGACAGGGTCGAGCAGTACTTC. It yields the protein CASSFDRVEQYF.

The CDR3 loop is CASSRQQGGSNQPQHF. The CDR3 DNA sequence: TGTGCCAGCAGTCGCCAACAGGGGGGGAGCAATCAGCCCCAGCATTTT. The rearrangement links TRBV2 to TRBJ1-5, with TRBD1 identical over 8 bases. Trimming at V came to 5 bases and at J to 1 base, leaving 7 bases not matched to a gene. From germline, CDR1 is SNHLY and CDR2 FYNNEI. The CDR3 totals 16 residues.

The rearrangement links TRBV10-3 to TRBJ1-1; D call uncertain. Trimming removed 5 bases from V and 3 bases from J, with 10 bases in between. Germline V gene data show CDR1 as ENHRY and CDR2 as SYGVKD. The CDR3 is 13 amino acids. The CDR3, as DNA: TGTGCCATCAGTACAAGATTCGACACTGAAGCTTTCTTT. It codes for CAISTRFDTEAFF.

The chain combines TRBV6-5 with TRBJ1-2; D is perhaps TRBD1 (5 bases). V lost 5 bases and J lost 6, with 13 bases in between. CDR1 and CDR2 (germline): MNHEY, SVGAGI. The CDR3 is made up of 13 amino acids. This CDR3 is CASSDVTGDGYTF. The CDR3 DNA reads TGTGCCAGCAGTGACGTAACAGGCGATGGCTACACCTTC.

This clonotype has only a few counts. V and J are TRBV9 and TRBJ2-4; 7 nucleotides match TRBD2. The DNA matches TRBJ2-7 better at its end, which makes the J call doubtful. Germline V gives CDR1 SGDLS, CDR2 YYNGEE. This CDR3 is 17 amino acids long. The CDR3 here is CASSVGPAASGNYEQYF. Here the CDR3 DNA reads TGTGCCAGCAGCGTAGGCCCCGCGGCTAGCGGAAACTACGAGCAGTACTTC.

This clonotype was recorded many times. V is TRBV7-9 and J is TRBJ2-7; D ambiguous. Trimming left V 5 bases short and J 2 bases short, with 10 bases between. The CDR3 extends over 13 amino acids. CDR1 and CDR2 (germline): SEHNR, FQNEAQ (reference sequence). Here the CDR3 reads CASSPTETYEQYF. In DNA form, the CDR3 reads TGTGCCAGCAGCCCTACAGAGACCTACGAGCAGTACTTC.

As regards this clonotype: At one boundary the junction diverges from the germline segment, which might be a read error. This chain links TRBV27 with TRBJ2-5, with a tentative D call TRBD2 (5 bases). Germline V CDR1 and CDR2: MNHEY, SMNVEV (reference sequence). The CDR3 runs 14 residues. The chain's CDR3 is CACSLSRRAETQYF. The CDR3 nucleotides are TGTGCCTGCAGTTTAAGTAGGCGGGCTGAGACCCAGTACTTC.

This clonotype was picked up a small number of times. V and J are TRBV29-1 and TRBJ2-2; 8 positions match TRBD1. This CDR3 has 14 amino acids. Unmatched junction bases numbered 7, after V lost 7 bases and J lost 3 bases. Per germline, CDR1 SQVTM and CDR2 ANQGSEA. CDR3 in DNA: TGCAGCGCCGGACAGGGCTTGTACACCGGGGAGCTGTTTTTT. Translating gives CSAGQGLYTGELFF.

Notes on this clonotype: One end of the junction varies from germline; a read error may be responsible. The genes are TRBV12-3 or TRBV12-4 and TRBJ2-2; TRBD2 matches 10 bases. The CDR3 has 15 amino acids. The CDR3 coding sequence is TGTGCCGGCAGTTTGACTAGCGGGTACACCGGGGAGCTGTTTTTT. This codes for CAGSLTSGYTGELFF.

The genes are TRBV20-1 and TRBJ1-1; D remains ambiguous. Germline CDR1 DFQATT, CDR2 SNEGSKA (reference sequence). The V gene lost 0 bases and the J gene lost 2 bases, with 10 bases spanning the gap. The CDR3 totals 14 residues. Here the CDR3 DNA reads TGCAGTGCTAGAGAGAAGGGTATTAACACTGAAGCTTTCTTT. Its protein is CSAREKGINTEAFF.

The rearrangement uses TRBV19 and TRBJ2-1; 9 nucleotides align to TRBD2. There are 13 residues in the CDR3. Unmatched junction bases numbered 4, after V lost 3 bases and J lost 10 bases. Germline CDR1 and CDR2: LNHDA and SQIVND (reference sequence). CDR3 nucleotides: TGTGCCAGTAGTATTGGTCTAGCGGGGGAGCAGTTCTTC. This codes for CASSIGLAGEQFF.

This chain connects TRBV10-3 to TRBJ2-4; TRBD1 might be the D (5 bases). With the DNA end fitting TRBJ2-7 better, the J assignment may be wrong. Per the germline V gene, CDR1 is ENHRY and CDR2 is SYGVKD. CDR3 length: 16 residues. The DNA of the CDR3 is TGTGCCATCAGTGCAGACGACAAAGGGGTGGGCTACGAGCAGTACTTC. This translates into CAISADDKGVGYEQYF.

This clonotype has at least ten counts. The genes are TRBV7-2 and TRBJ1-2, with D unresolved. Germline CDR1 and CDR2: SGHTA and FQGNSA. The CDR3 is 13 residues long. V lost 1 base to trimming and J lost 6 bases, with 9 bases between them. In DNA form, the CDR3 reads TGTGCCAGCAGCTTAGTGGGGAGGAATGGCTACACCTTC. Its protein product is CASSLVGRNGYTF. The full variable domain, with the rest looked up from reference TRBV7-2 and TRBJ1-2, is GAGVSQSPSNKVTEKGKDVELRCDPISGHTALYWYRQSLGQGLEFLIYFQGNSAPDKSGLPSDRFSAERTGGSVSTLTIQRTQQEDSAVYLCASSLVGRNGYTFGSGTRLTVV.

This clonotype was found a few times. Here the CDR3 DNA reads TGCAGCGTTGAAGGGGCTAGCGGGAGTCCCTACAATGAGCAGTTCTTC. Encoded protein: CSVEGASGSPYNEQFF. The chain has TRBV29-1 and TRBJ2-1; TRBD2 agrees at 10 bases. Germline values: CDR1 SQVTM, CDR2 ANQGSEA. V gave up 1 base and J gave up 2 bases; unmatched junction bases: 5. CDR3 length: 16 residues.